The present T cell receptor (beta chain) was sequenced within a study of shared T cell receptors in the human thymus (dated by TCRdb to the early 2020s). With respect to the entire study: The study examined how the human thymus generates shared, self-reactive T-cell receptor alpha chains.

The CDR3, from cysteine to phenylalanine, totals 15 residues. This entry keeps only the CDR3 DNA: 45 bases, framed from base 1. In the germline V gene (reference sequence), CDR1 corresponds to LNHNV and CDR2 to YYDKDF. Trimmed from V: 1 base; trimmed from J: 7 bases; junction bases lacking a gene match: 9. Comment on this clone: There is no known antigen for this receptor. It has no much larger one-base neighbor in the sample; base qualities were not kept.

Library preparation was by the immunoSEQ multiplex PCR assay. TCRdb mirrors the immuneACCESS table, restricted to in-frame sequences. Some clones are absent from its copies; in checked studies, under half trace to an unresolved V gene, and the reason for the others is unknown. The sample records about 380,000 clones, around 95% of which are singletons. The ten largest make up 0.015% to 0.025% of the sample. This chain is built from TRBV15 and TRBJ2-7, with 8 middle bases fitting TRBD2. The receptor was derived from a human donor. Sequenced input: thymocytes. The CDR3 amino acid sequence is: CATSRVERELGEQYF. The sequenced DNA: TGTGCCACCAGCAGAGTGGAGCGGGAGTTAGGAGAGCAGTACTTC. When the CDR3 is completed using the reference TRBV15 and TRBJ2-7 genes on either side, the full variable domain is DAMVIQNPRYQVTQFGKPVTLSCSQTLNHNVMYWYQQKSSQAPKLLFHYYDKDFNNEADTPDNFQSRRPNTSFCFLDIRSPGLGDTAMYLCATSRVERELGEQYFGPGTRLTVT.